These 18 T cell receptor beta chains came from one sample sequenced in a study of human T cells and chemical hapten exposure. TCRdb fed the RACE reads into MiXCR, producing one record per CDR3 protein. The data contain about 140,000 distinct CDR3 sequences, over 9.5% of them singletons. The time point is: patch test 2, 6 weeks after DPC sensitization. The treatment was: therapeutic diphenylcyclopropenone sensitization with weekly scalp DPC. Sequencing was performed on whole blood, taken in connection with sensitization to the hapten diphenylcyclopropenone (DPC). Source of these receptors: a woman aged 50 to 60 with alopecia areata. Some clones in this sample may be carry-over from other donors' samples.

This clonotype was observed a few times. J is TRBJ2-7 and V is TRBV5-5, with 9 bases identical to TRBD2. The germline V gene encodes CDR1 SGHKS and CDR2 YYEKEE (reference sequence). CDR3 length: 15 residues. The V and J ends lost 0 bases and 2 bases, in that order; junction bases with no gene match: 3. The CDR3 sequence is CASSLDGGGAYEQYF. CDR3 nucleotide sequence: TGTGCCAGCAGCTTGGATGGCGGGGGGGCCTACGAGCAGTACTTC.

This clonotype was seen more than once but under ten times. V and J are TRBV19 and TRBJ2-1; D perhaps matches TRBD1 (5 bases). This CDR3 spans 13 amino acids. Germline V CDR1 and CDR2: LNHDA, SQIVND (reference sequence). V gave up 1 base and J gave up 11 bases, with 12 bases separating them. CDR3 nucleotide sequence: TGTGCCAGTAGTATAGGGGTCCAGGACAAGCAGTTCTTC. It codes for CASSIGVQDKQFF. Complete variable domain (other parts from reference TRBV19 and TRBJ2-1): DGGITQSPKYLFRKEGQNVTLSCEQNLNHDAMYWYRQDPGQGLRLIYYSQIVNDFQKGDIAEGYSVSREKKESFPLTVTSAQKNPTAFYLCASSIGVQDKQFFGPGTRLTVL.

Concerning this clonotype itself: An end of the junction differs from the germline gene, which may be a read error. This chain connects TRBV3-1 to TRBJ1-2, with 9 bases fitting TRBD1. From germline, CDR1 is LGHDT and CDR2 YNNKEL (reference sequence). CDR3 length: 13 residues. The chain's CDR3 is CASSHLTGGGLSF. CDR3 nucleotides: TGTGCCAGCAGCCACCTTACAGGGGGCGGTCTCTCCTTC.

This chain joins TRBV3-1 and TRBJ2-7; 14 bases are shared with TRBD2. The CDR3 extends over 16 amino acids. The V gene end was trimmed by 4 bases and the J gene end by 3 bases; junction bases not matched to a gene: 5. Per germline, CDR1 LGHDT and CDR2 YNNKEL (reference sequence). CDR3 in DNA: TGTGCCAGCAGCCCGGGACTAGCGGGAGTAAGCTACGAGCAGTACTTC. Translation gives CASSPGLAGVSYEQYF.

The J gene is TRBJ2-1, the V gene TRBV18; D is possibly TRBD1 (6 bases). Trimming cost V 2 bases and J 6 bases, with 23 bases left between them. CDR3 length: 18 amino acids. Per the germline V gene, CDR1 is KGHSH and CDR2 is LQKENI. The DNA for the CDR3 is TGTGCCAGCTCACCATTAGATCGAGCAGGGGATTTCCGCAATGAGCAGTTCTTC. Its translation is CASSPLDRAGDFRNEQFF.

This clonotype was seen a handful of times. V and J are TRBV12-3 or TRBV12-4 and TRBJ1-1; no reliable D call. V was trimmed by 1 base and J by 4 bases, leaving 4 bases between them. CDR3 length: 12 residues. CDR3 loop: CASSLVGTEAFF. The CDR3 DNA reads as TGTGCCAGCAGTTTAGTGGGCACTGAAGCTTTCTTT.

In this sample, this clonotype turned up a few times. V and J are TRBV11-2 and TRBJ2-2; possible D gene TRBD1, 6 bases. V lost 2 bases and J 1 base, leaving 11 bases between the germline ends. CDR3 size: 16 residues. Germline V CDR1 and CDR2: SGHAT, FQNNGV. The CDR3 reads CASSLLPGQNTGELFF. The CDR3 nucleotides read TGTGCCAGCAGCTTACTCCCGGGACAGAACACCGGGGAGCTGTTTTTT.

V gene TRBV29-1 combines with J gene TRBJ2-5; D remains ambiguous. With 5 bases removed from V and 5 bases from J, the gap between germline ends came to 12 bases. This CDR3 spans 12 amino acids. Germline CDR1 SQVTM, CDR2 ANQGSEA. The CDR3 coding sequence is TGCAGCGTTCTCATCCTCGCGGAGACCCAGTACTTC. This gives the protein CSVLILAETQYF.

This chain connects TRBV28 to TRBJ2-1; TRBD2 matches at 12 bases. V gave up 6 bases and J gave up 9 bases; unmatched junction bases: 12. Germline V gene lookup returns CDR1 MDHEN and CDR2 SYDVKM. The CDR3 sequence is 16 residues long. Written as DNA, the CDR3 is TGTGCCAGCAGCGCCCACTTTCTAGCGGGAGGGGGTGAGCAGTTCTTC. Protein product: CASSAHFLAGGGEQFF.

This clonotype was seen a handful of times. CDR3 sequence reads: CASSQGAASYGYTF. CDR3 nucleotides: TGCGCCAGCAGCCAAGGAGCCGCCTCCTATGGCTACACCTTC. This chain uses TRBV4-1 with TRBJ1-2, with D hard to call. V was clipped by 1 base and J by 4 bases, with 10 bases between them. This CDR3 has 14 amino acids. Germline V gene data show CDR1 as MGHRA and CDR2 as YSYEKL.

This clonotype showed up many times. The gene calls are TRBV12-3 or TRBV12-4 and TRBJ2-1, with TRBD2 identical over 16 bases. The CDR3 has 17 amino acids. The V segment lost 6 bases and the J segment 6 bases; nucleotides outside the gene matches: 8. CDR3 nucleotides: TGTGCCAGCAGCCAAGGGACTAGCGGGAGGGCCCTCAATGAGCAGTTCTTC. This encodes CASSQGTSGRALNEQFF.

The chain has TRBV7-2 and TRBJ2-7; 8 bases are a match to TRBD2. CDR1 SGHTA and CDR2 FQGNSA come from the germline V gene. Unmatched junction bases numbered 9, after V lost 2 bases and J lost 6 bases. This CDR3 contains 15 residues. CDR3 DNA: TGTGCCAGCAGCTTAAGTAGCGGACTAGCAGCCGAGCAGTACTTC. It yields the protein CASSLSSGLAAEQYF.

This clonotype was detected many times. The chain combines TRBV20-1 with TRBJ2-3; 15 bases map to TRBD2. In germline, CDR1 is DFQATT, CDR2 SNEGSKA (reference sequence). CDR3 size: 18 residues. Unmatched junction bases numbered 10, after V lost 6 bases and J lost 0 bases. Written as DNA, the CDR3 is TGCAGTGCCCGGACTAGCGGGAGGGCCCTTACTAGCACAGATACGCAGTATTTT. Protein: CSARTSGRALTSTDTQYF.

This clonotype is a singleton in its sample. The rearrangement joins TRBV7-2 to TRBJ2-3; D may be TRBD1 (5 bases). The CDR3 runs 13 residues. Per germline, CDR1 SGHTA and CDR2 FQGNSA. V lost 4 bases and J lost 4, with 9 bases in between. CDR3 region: CASSSTVADTQYF. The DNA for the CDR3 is TGTGCCAGCAGCTCGACAGTCGCAGATACGCAGTATTTT.

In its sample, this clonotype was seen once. The DNA of the CDR3 is TGCAGCGCCCGAGCGGGAGGGCCTGCAGATACGCAGTATTTT. Protein product: CSARAGGPADTQYF. The J gene is TRBJ2-3, the V gene TRBV29-1; TRBD2 matches at 10 bases. Germline CDR1 is SQVTM and CDR2 is ANQGSEA. The CDR3 sequence is 14 residues long. Trimming at V came to 7 bases and at J to 4 bases, leaving 8 bases not matched to a gene.

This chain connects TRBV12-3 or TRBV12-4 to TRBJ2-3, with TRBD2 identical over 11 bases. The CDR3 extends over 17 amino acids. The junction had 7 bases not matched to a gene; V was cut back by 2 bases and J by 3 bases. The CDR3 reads CASSLRASGRSTDTQYF. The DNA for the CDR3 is TGTGCCAGCAGTTTAAGGGCTAGCGGGAGGTCTACAGATACGCAGTATTTT.

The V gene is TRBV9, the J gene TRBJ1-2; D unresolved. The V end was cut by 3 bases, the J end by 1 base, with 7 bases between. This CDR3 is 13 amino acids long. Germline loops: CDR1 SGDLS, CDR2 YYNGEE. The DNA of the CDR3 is TGTGCCAGCAGCGCTGATCTTAACTATGGCTACACCTTC. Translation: CASSADLNYGYTF. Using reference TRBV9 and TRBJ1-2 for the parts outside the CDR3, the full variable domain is DSGVTQTPKHLITATGQRVTLRCSPRSGDLSVYWYQQSLDQGLQFLIQYYNGEERAKGNILERFSAQQFPDLHSELNLSSLELGDSALYFCASSADLNYGYTFGSGTRLTVV.

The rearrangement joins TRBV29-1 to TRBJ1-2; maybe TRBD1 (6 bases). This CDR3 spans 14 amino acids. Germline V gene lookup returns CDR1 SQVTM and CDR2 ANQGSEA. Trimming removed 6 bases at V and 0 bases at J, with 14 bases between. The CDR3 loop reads CSVRAGAANYGYTF. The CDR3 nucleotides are TGCAGCGTCCGGGCGGGGGCAGCTAACTATGGCTACACCTTC. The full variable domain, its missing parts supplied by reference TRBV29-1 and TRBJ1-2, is SAVISQKPSRDICQRGTSLTIQCQVDSQVTMMFWYRQQPGQSLTLIATANQGSEATYESGFVIDKFPISRPNLTFSTLTVSNMSPEDSSIYLCSVRAGAANYGYTFGSGTRLTVV.